These 9 T cell receptor beta chains came from one sample sequenced in a study of brain metastases from non-small cell lung cancer (dated by TCRdb to between 2018 and 2021). Library generation was performed with the immunoSEQ multiplex PCR assay. This immuneACCESS table, as held by TCRdb, lists in-frame sequences with V and J called but not all clones. Of the missing ones, under half trace to an unresolved V gene in checked studies; the others have no known cause. This sample has 14,000 to 15,000 clones in its table, and around 86% of those were observed once. The ten biggest clones cover roughly 7.1% of the sample. Input material: primary lung tumor tissue. This specimen's cell subset or site label, per the study, means: primary lung tumor paired with brain metastasis. The source of these receptors is a donor at least 40 years old with non-small cell lung cancer.

The gene calls are TRBV5-6 and TRBJ2-7; D is unclear. The germline V gene encodes CDR1 SGHDT and CDR2 YYEEEE. The CDR3 consists of 14 residues. V lost 0 bases, J lost 5 bases, and 12 bases lay in between. The CDR3 loop reads CASSLVETPNEQYV. CDR3 nucleotides: TGTGCCAGCAGCTTGGTAGAGACTCCTAACGAGCAGTACGTC.

This chain uses TRBV5-5 with TRBJ1-3, with D unresolved. The CDR3 is 15 amino acids. The V end lost 4 bases, the J end lost 0 bases, and 11 bases lay between the germline ends. Germline V lookup: CDR1 SGHKS, CDR2 YYEKEE (reference sequence). The CDR3: CASSLEGISGNTIYF. CDR3 in DNA: TGTGCCAGCAGCCTTGAAGGTATCTCTGGAAACACCATATATTTT.

V and J are TRBV2 and TRBJ1-5; 7 bases map to TRBD1. Trimming at V came to 6 bases and at J to 7 bases, leaving 9 bases not matched to a gene. Germline assignment: CDR1 SNHLY and CDR2 FYNNEI. The CDR3 extends over 14 amino acids. The CDR3 region is CASSLQGTKQPQHF. The CDR3 DNA follows: TGTGCCAGCAGCCTACAGGGGACCAAGCAGCCCCAGCATTTT.

Notes on this clone: One end of the junction fails to match germline, which may point to a read error. The chain carries TRBV7-6 and TRBJ1-1; D gene unclear. This CDR3 is 13 amino acids long. The germline V gene encodes CDR1 SGHVS and CDR2 FNYEAQ. DNA for the CDR3: TGTGCCAGCAGCTTAGCAGGGAACTCTGAAGCTTTCTTT. This translates into CASSLAGNSEAFF. Using reference TRBV7-6 and TRBJ1-1 for the parts outside the CDR3, the full variable domain is GAGVSQSPRYKVTKRGQDVALRCDPISGHVSLYWYRQALGQGPEFLTYFNYEAQQDKSGLPNDRFSAERPEGSISTLTIQRTEQRDSAMYRCASSLAGNSEAFFGQGTRLTVV.

This clone was detected only once. This sequence joins TRBV7-2 and TRBJ1-4, with 12 bases matching TRBD1. The trim removed 5 bases at V and 8 bases at J, leaving 6 bases unmatched. The CDR3 loop spans 15 amino acids. The germline gives CDR1 SGHTA, CDR2 FQGNSA. CDR3 protein: CASSKTGTGGEKLFF. The CDR3 DNA sequence: TGTGCCAGCAGCAAAACCGGGACAGGGGGCGAAAAACTGTTTTTT. Full variable domain (outside the CDR3, taken from reference TRBV7-2 and TRBJ1-4): GAGVSQSPSNKVTEKGKDVELRCDPISGHTALYWYRQSLGQGLEFLIYFQGNSAPDKSGLPSDRFSAERTGGSVSTLTIQRTQQEDSAVYLCASSKTGTGGEKLFFGSGTQLSVL.

The rearrangement joins TRBV4-1 to TRBJ2-6; no clear D. Germline-derived CDR1 and CDR2 are MGHRA and YSYEKL. Trimming shortened V by 0 bases and J by 2 bases, and 8 bases separated the two germline ends. The CDR3 is made up of 16 amino acids. The CDR3 DNA sequence: TGCGCCAGCAGCCAAGATTCCGCAGCTGGGGCCAACGTCCTGACTTTC. Translation gives CASSQDSAAGANVLTF.

The V and J genes are TRBV3-1 (or the pseudogene TRBV3-2) and TRBJ2-7; possible D gene TRBD1, 6 bases. The germline V gene has CDR1 LGHDT and CDR2 YNNKEL (reference sequence). V was clipped by 1 base and J by 2 bases, with 15 bases between them. The length of the CDR3 is 16 residues. In DNA form, the CDR3 reads TGTGCCAGCAGCCAAGGGGGGACAAGGAGTACCTACGAGCAGTACTTC. It is translated as CASSQGGTRSTYEQYF.

This chain joins TRBV20-1 and TRBJ2-3, with a possible D match to TRBD1 (6 bases). In germline, CDR1 is DFQATT, CDR2 SNEGSKA (reference sequence). The CDR3 is made up of 11 amino acids. The V gene lost 6 bases and the J gene lost 6 bases, with 10 bases spanning the gap. The CDR3 sequence: CSAQGSDTQYF. The CDR3 nucleotides are TGCAGTGCCCAGGGGTCCGATACGCAGTATTTT.

The chain carries TRBV2 and TRBJ1-3; D might be TRBD1 (5 bases). Per the germline V gene, CDR1 is SNHLY and CDR2 is FYNNEI. V shed 2 bases and J shed 0 bases, with 11 bases lying between them. CDR3 length: 16 residues. This CDR3 is CASSEQGRNSGNTIYF. CDR3 sequence (DNA): TGTGCCAGCAGTGAACAGGGAAGGAACTCTGGAAACACCATATATTTT.